Given below is one T cell receptor beta chain in context. Assay: immunoSEQ multiplex PCR; the TCRdb copy retains only in-frame clones and omits some. The top ten clones hold about 10% of a sample with around 200,000 clones, nearly 80% of them seen once. This sample is part of a study of cytotoxic CD8 clonotypes in ibrutinib-treated CLL. Trimming pared 0 bases from V and 0 bases from J, leaving 7 bases between. The CDR3 runs to 14 residues. CDR1 and CDR2 from the germline V gene are SGHNT and YYREEE (reference sequence). This TCR derives from a human donor with chronic lymphocytic leukemia. The gene calls are TRBV5-4 and TRBJ2-7; D is possibly TRBD2 (5 bases). The sequencing here drew on PBMCs, taken after 12 months of ibrutinib treatment. This CDR3 reads CASSLAGSSYEQYF. In DNA, the CDR3 is TGTGCCAGCAGCTTGGCGGGATCCTCCTACGAGCAGTACTTC.